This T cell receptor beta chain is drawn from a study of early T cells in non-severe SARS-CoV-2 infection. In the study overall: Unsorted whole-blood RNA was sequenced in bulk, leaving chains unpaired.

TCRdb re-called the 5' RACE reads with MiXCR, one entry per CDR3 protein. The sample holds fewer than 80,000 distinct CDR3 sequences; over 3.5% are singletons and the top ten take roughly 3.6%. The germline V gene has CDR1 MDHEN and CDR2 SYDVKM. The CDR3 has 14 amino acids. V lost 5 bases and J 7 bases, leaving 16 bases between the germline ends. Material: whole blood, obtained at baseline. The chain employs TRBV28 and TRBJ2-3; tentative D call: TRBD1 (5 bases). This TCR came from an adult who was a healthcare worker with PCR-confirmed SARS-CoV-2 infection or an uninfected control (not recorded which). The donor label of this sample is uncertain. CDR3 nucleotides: TGTGCCAGCAGTGCCCCAGTACAGGTTCATACGCAGTATTTT. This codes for CASSAPVQVHTQYF.